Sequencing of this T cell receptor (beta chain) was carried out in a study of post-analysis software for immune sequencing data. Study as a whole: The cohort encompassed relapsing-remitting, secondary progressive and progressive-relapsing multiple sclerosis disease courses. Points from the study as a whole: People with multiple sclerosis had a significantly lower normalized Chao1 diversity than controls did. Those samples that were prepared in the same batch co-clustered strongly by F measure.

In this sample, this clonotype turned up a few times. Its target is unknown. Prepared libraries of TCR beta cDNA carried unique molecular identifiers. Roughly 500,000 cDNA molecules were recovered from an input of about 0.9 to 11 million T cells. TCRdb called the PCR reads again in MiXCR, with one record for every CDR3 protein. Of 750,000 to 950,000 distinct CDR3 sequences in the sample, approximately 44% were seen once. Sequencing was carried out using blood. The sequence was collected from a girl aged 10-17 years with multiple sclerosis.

The CDR3 DNA reads TGTGCCGCGGGGACCGGGACTAGCGGGAGAAGGCCTATGTACGAGCAGTACTTC. It encodes CAAGTGTSGRRPMYEQYF. The V gene is TRBV10-3, the J gene TRBJ2-7; 14 bases line up with TRBD2. This CDR3 is 18 amino acids long. Germline CDR1 is ENHRY and CDR2 is SYGVKD. With V trimmed by 11 bases and J by 4 bases, 19 bases remained unmatched.